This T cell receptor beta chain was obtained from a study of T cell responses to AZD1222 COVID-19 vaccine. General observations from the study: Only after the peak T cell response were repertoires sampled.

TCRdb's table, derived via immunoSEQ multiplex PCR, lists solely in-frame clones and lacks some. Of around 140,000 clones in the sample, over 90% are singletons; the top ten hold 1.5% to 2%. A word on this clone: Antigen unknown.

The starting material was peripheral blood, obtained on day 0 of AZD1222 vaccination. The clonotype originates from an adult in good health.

In nucleotides, the CDR3 is TGTGCCAGTACCTTCAGTAAAGGGGCGAACACTGAAGCTTTCTTT. It is translated as CASTFSKGANTEAFF. The genes are TRBV2 and TRBJ1-1; maybe TRBD1 (5 bases). The ends were cut back, 9 bases at V and 1 base at J, with 18 bases in the middle. CDR1 SNHLY and CDR2 FYNNEI come from the germline V gene. This CDR3 is built from 15 residues.